The 16 T cell receptor beta chains given below trace back to one sample, sequenced in a study of circulating and synovial CD4+ cells in juvenile arthritis. Profiled with immunoSEQ multiplex PCR; TCRdb holds only in-frame clones, not every one. The table shows just over 35,000 clones, with roughly 94% occurring only once. The sequencing sample was made of CD4+ T cells from blood. The receptors were sampled from a human donor with juvenile idiopathic arthritis.

In its sample, this clone was seen once. The rearrangement links TRBV5-4 to TRBJ1-2; 7 nucleotides align to TRBD1. CDR3 length equals 15 residues. V was pared by 4 bases and J by 4 bases, with 10 bases of the junction left unmatched. The germline V gene encodes CDR1 SGHNT and CDR2 YYREEE (reference sequence). This chain's CDR3 is CASSAGDSRVYGYTF. In DNA, the CDR3 is TGTGCCAGCAGCGCCGGGGACAGTAGGGTCTATGGCTACACCTTC.

This chain joins TRBV27 and TRBJ1-2; TRBD1 might be the D (5 bases). The CDR3 extends over 13 amino acids. The V end was cut by 6 bases, the J end by 4 bases, with 12 bases between. CDR1 MNHEY and CDR2 SMNVEV come from the germline V gene (reference sequence). This CDR3 reads CASRSRGVYGYTF. The CDR3 DNA follows: TGTGCCAGCAGAAGTCGGGGGGTCTATGGCTACACCTTC.

Concerning this clone: The sample holds other DNA sequences that translate to the same CDR3. The V gene is TRBV9, the J gene TRBJ1-6; 10 nucleotides agree with TRBD1. CDR3 length: 15 residues. V lost 2 bases and J lost 6; bases outside the gene matches: 2. Germline CDR1 and CDR2: SGDLS and YYNGEE. DNA of the CDR3: TGTGCCAGCAGCGTGAGGGACAGGGGTAATTCACCCCTCCACTTT. Translating gives CASSVRDRGNSPLHF.

The gene calls are TRBV6-4 and TRBJ2-1; 8 nucleotides line up with TRBD1. CDR3 size: 16 residues. From germline, CDR1 is MRHNA and CDR2 SNTAGT. Losses at the gene ends were 0 bases for V and 10 bases for J; bases not matched to a gene: 11. CDR3 region: CASSDSWTGKSLEQFF. The CDR3 coding sequence is TGTGCCAGCAGTGACTCCTGGACAGGGAAAAGCTTGGAGCAGTTCTTC.

The V and J genes are TRBV2 and TRBJ1-1, with 7 bases matching TRBD1. After removal of 4 bases from V and 4 bases from J, the junction contained 6 bases not matched to a gene. This CDR3 is 14 amino acids long. CDR1 is SNHLY and CDR2 is FYNNEI in the germline V gene. This CDR3 reads CASSANRGLTEAFF. The CDR3 DNA follows: TGTGCCAGCAGTGCAAACAGGGGCCTCACTGAAGCTTTCTTT.

V usage is TRBV9 and J usage is TRBJ1-3; D unresolved. V dropped 3 bases and J dropped 0 bases, with 10 bases sitting between them. Germline V CDR1 and CDR2: SGDLS, YYNGEE. The CDR3 length is 15 residues. CDR3 bases: TGTGCCAGCAGCGGGGGAGCTAACTCTGGAAACACCATATATTTT. It is translated as CASSGGANSGNTIYF. Drawing the rest from reference TRBV9 and TRBJ1-3, the complete variable domain is DSGVTQTPKHLITATGQRVTLRCSPRSGDLSVYWYQQSLDQGLQFLIQYYNGEERAKGNILERFSAQQFPDLHSELNLSSLELGDSALYFCASSGGANSGNTIYFGEGSWLTVV.

V usage is TRBV6-6 and J usage is TRBJ1-5, with a tentative D call TRBD1 (6 bases). Germline V gene data show CDR1 as MNHNY and CDR2 as SVGAGI (reference sequence). Trimming took off 9 bases at V and 4 bases at J, with 16 bases between the two ends. This CDR3 region has 14 residues. CDR3 bases: TGTGCCAGTCGCTGGGGGCGGACTAATCAGCCCCAGCATTTT. Translated, it gives CASRWGRTNQPQHF.

This chain uses TRBV2 with TRBJ2-1, with 9 positions matching TRBD2. V lost 6 bases to trimming and J lost 8 bases; unmatched junction nucleotides: 8. The CDR3 spans 14 residues. The germline gives CDR1 SNHLY, CDR2 FYNNEI. The CDR3 DNA reads as TGTGCCAGCAGGGGGCTAGCGGGGCTGGATGAGCAGTTCTTC. Its translation: CASRGLAGLDEQFF.

This clone was counted a single time. The gene calls are TRBV5-6 and TRBJ1-4; 9 bases are shared with TRBD1. Germline V CDR1 and CDR2: SGHDT, YYEEEE. J gave up 12 bases and V 5 bases, and 8 bases lay outside the gene matches. The CDR3 has 13 residues. CDR3 protein: CASRRTGASELFF. The CDR3 nucleotides read TGTGCCAGCAGGCGGACAGGGGCGTCGGAACTGTTTTTT.

The CDR3 coding sequence is TGCAGCGCTACAGGGTGGCCGAACACTGAAGCTTTCTTT. Protein product: CSATGWPNTEAFF. This rearrangement joins TRBV29-1 to TRBJ1-1; a weak D match, TRBD1 (6 bases). With 7 bases removed from V and 1 base from J, the gap between germline ends came to 13 bases. The V gene's germline CDR1 is SQVTM and CDR2 ANQGSEA. This CDR3 has 13 amino acids.

The chain uses TRBV12-2 and TRBJ1-5. TRBV12-2 is a known pseudogene. The CDR3 consists of 15 residues. CDR3 sequence: CASRLVEPWNQPQHF. The CDR3 nucleotides read TGTGCAAGTCGCTTAGTTGAGCCTTGGAATCAGCCCCAGCATTTT.

V gene TRBV2 combines with J gene TRBJ1-2, with a possible D match to TRBD1 (6 bases). The CDR3 is made up of 16 amino acids. Trimming pared 7 bases from V and 6 bases from J, leaving 24 bases between. Per germline, CDR1 SNHLY and CDR2 FYNNEI. CDR3 coding DNA: TGTGCCAGCAACCTGGGGGCAGGCCTACTCCTTAATGGCTACACCTTC. Amino acid sequence: CASNLGAGLLLNGYTF.

The V gene is TRBV7-2, the J gene TRBJ2-1, with 10 bases matching TRBD2. The CDR3 is 14 amino acids. Germline CDR1 reads SGHTA; CDR2 reads FQGNSA. With V trimmed by 6 bases and J by 6 bases, 5 bases remained unmatched. Written as DNA, the CDR3 is TGTGCCAGCAGGGTAGCGGGGGGCCCCAATGAGCAGTTCTTC. Its protein is CASRVAGGPNEQFF.

The rearrangement links TRBV4-3 to TRBJ1-1, with D possibly TRBD1 on 6 matching bases. Germline-derived CDR1 and CDR2 are LGHNA and YSLEER. V lost 0 bases and J lost 5, with 13 bases in between. This CDR3 is built from 15 residues. Here the CDR3 DNA reads TGCGCCAGCAGCCAAGAGCGGGGGGCGCGAACTGAAGCTTTCTTT. Translated, it gives CASSQERGARTEAFF.

The V call is TRBV11-1, the J call TRBJ1-4; the match to TRBD1 covers 7 bases. CDR1 is SGHAT, CDR2 FQDESV, per germline (reference sequence). CDR3 size: 15 residues. The V segment lost 2 bases and the J segment 8 bases; nucleotides outside the gene matches: 8. The CDR3 protein is CASSLMRGRREKLFF. The CDR3 DNA sequence: TGTGCCAGCAGCTTAATGAGGGGGCGTCGAGAAAAACTGTTTTTT. Based on the CDR3 plus reference TRBV11-1 and TRBJ1-4, the full variable domain is EAEVAQSPRYKITEKSQAVAFWCDPISGHATLYWYRQILGQGPELLVQFQDESVVDDSQLPKDRFSAERLKGVDSTLKIQPAELGDSAMYLCASSLMRGRREKLFFGSGTQLSVL.

This chain joins TRBV6-5 and TRBJ1-3; TRBD1 might be the D (6 bases). This CDR3 has 16 amino acids. The germline V gene encodes CDR1 MNHEY and CDR2 SVGAGI. V lost 0 bases and J lost 4, with 13 bases in between. The DNA of the CDR3 is TGTGCCAGCAGTTACTCGATGGCAGGGGCGGGAAACACCATATATTTT. Translating gives CASSYSMAGAGNTIYF.